This TCR beta chain originates from a study of cytomegalovirus exposure and HLA in healthy donors. Points from the study as a whole: The authors enumerated roughly 160 TCR beta chains as linked to cytomegalovirus. Another analysis was done later, and it associated around 15,000 TCR beta sequences with HLA alleles at 0.05 false discovery rate. The majority of TCR sequences were rare, yet some public TCRs appeared in many donors. The likely origin of a cluster of highly shared sequence variants was a sequencing artifact.

Germline values: CDR1 SGHDN, CDR2 FVKESK. This CDR3 has 16 amino acids. Trimming left V 1 base short and J 3 bases short, with 12 bases between. In the PCR, 60 Vbeta and 13 Jbeta primers were used. Profiled with immunoSEQ multiplex PCR; TCRdb holds only in-frame clones, not every one. The table includes approximately 160,000 clones, 82% detected once. This clone showed up just a few times. The antigen is undetermined. The sequencing input was PBMCs. The receptor comes from a girl aged 5 to 17 in good health and CMV-seropositive. V gene TRBV14 combines with J gene TRBJ2-2; D is unclear. CDR3 sequence reads: CASSQANPEDTGELFF. In DNA form, the CDR3 reads TGTGCCAGCAGCCAAGCCAACCCTGAGGACACCGGGGAGCTGTTTTTT.